The 24 T cell receptor beta chains below were found in one sample sequenced in a study of T-cell memory formation after mild COVID-19. TCRdb fed the 5' RACE reads into MiXCR, producing one record per CDR3 protein. The data contain fewer than 700,000 distinct CDR3 sequences, 20% to 25% of them singletons. Sequences were obtained from PBMCs or a T cell subset sorted from them (not recorded which). The origin of the receptors is an adult woman who had mild COVID-19 (a few samples of this study predate the infection). Cell type and time point are not known.

This clonotype appeared a few times. The chain recombines TRBV20-1 with TRBJ2-3; TRBD2 matches 8 bases. CDR3 size: 15 residues. Germline loops: CDR1 DFQATT, CDR2 SNEGSKA (reference sequence). V lost 3 bases, J lost 4 bases, and 9 bases stayed unmatched. Written as DNA, the CDR3 is TGCAGTGCTAGGGTTTACGGGGGGGCCCCAGATACGCAGTATTTT. It encodes CSARVYGGAPDTQYF.

This sequence joins TRBV3-1 and TRBJ1-1, with 10 bases aligning to TRBD1. The CDR3 totals 15 residues. Losses at the gene ends were 1 base for V and 2 bases for J; bases not matched to a gene: 1. Germline V gives CDR1 LGHDT, CDR2 YNNKEL (reference sequence). Written as DNA, the CDR3 is TGTGCCAGCAGCCAAGGGACAGGGGGTAACACTGAAGCTTTCTTT. Its translation is CASSQGTGGNTEAFF.

This clonotype was observed a few times. The chain employs TRBV12-3 or TRBV12-4 and TRBJ2-2; D is possibly TRBD2 (6 bases). The CDR3 consists of 14 residues. V was clipped by 3 bases and J by 5 bases, with 10 bases between them. This CDR3 is CASSFQGGTGELFF. The CDR3 bases are TGTGCCAGCAGTTTTCAGGGAGGAACCGGGGAGCTGTTTTTT.

This clonotype has only a few counts. The rearrangement joins TRBV29-1 to TRBJ2-1; D gene ambiguous. Germline-derived CDR1 and CDR2 are SQVTM and ANQGSEA. The CDR3 covers 13 residues. V shed 2 bases and J shed 3 bases, with 8 bases lying between them. In nucleotides, the CDR3 is TGCAGCGTTGAAAAGGTTGGCTACAATGAGCAGTTCTTC. Amino acids: CSVEKVGYNEQFF.

This clonotype was counted a few times. The V gene is TRBV15, the J gene TRBJ2-7, with a tentative D call TRBD1 (5 bases). Between the trimmed V and J ends, which lost 2 bases and 2 bases, there was a span of 10 bases. From germline, CDR1 is LNHNV and CDR2 YYDKDF (reference sequence). CDR3 size: 14 residues. The CDR3 spells CATSRRGAPYEQYF. The CDR3 region has the DNA TGTGCCACCAGCAGACGTGGGGCCCCCTACGAGCAGTACTTC.

This sequence joins TRBV14 and TRBJ2-2, with D perhaps being TRBD1 or TRBD2 (6 bases each). V was pared by 4 bases and J by 14 bases, with 14 bases between. There are 12 residues in the CDR3. Germline CDR1 reads SGHDN; CDR2 reads FVKESK. The CDR3: CASSRYDGGLFF. CDR3 coding DNA: TGTGCCAGCAGCCGGTACGACGGGGGCCTGTTTTTT.

V and J are TRBV2 and TRBJ2-2; 7 positions match TRBD1. V shed 8 bases and J 4 bases; nucleotides not matched to a gene: 13. CDR3 length: 16 residues. Germline V gene data show CDR1 as SNHLY and CDR2 as FYNNEI. CDR3 sequence: CASQAPQGLGTGELFF. Here the CDR3 DNA reads TGTGCCAGCCAAGCGCCACAGGGGTTGGGCACCGGGGAGCTGTTTTTT.

In DNA form, the CDR3 reads TGTGCCAGCAGCCTAATGACATTCGGGGGCACCGGGGAGCTGTTTTTT. It translates to CASSLMTFGGTGELFF. J is TRBJ2-2 and V is TRBV5-5; possible D gene TRBD2, 6 bases. This CDR3 spans 16 amino acids. Between the trimmed V and J ends, which lost 4 bases and 4 bases, there was a span of 17 bases. Germline CDR1 SGHKS, CDR2 YYEKEE (reference sequence).

This clonotype was counted between two and nine times. The chain combines TRBV3-1 with TRBJ2-3, with 9 bases identical to TRBD2. The germline CDR1 and CDR2 sequences are LGHDT and YNNKEL (reference sequence). This CDR3 has 17 residues. V lost 1 base and J lost 2; bases outside the gene matches: 7. CDR3 coding DNA: TGTGCCAGCAGCCAAGTAGAAGCGGGGGGCCTCACAGATACGCAGTATTTT. It is translated as CASSQVEAGGLTDTQYF.

This CDR3 reads CASRPGRSRTDTQYF. The CDR3 DNA sequence: TGTGCCAGCAGGCCCGGGAGGAGTCGCACAGATACGCAGTATTTT. This sequence joins TRBV3-1 and TRBJ2-3; 7 bases align to TRBD2. Germline loops: CDR1 LGHDT, CDR2 YNNKEL (reference sequence). The CDR3 extends over 15 amino acids. V was clipped by 6 bases and J by 1 base; unmatched bases: 7.

This sequence joins TRBV7-2 and TRBJ2-5; 9 bases align to TRBD1. CDR3 length: 15 amino acids. The J segment lost 5 bases and the V segment lost 5 bases, leaving 9 bases of the junction unmatched. CDR1 and CDR2 from the germline V gene are SGHTA and FQGNSA. Written as DNA, the CDR3 is TGTGCCAGCAGCCGCGGGGACAGGGTTTTCGAGACCCAGTACTTC. As protein: CASSRGDRVFETQYF.

The chain links TRBV20-1 to TRBJ2-7, with D perhaps TRBD1 or TRBD2 (6 bases each). This CDR3 is 14 amino acids long. The V and J ends lost 6 bases and 4 bases respectively, with 19 bases between them. Germline V gene sequence: CDR1 DFQATT, CDR2 SNEGSKA (reference sequence). The chain's CDR3 is CSARRRGEGYEQYF. The CDR3 DNA reads TGCAGTGCCCGACGGAGGGGGGAAGGTTACGAGCAGTACTTC.

The sample holds a few counts of this clonotype. The rearrangement joins TRBV10-3 to TRBJ1-5; 8 bases fit TRBD1. With 4 bases clipped from V and 5 bases from J, the junction kept 4 bases outside the gene matches. The CDR3 length is 14 residues. Germline CDR1 and CDR2: ENHRY and SYGVKD. CDR3 sequence: CAISGTGNDQPQHF. The CDR3 DNA is TGTGCCATCAGTGGGACAGGGAATGATCAGCCCCAGCATTTT.

This clonotype was picked up a small number of times. The rearrangement links TRBV20-1 to TRBJ2-7; tentatively, D is TRBD1 (5 bases). V gave up 0 bases and J gave up 2 bases, with 20 bases separating them. The CDR3 is 17 amino acids. Germline assignment: CDR1 DFQATT and CDR2 SNEGSKA (reference sequence). CDR3 nucleotide sequence: TGCAGTGCTAGAGATCCGCGAAGGGGATCAGGGCCCTACGAGCAGTACTTC. Amino acid sequence: CSARDPRRGSGPYEQYF.

V is TRBV9 and J is TRBJ2-1, with 8 positions matching TRBD1. The CDR3 covers 16 residues. The V segment lost 4 bases and the J segment 2 bases; nucleotides outside the gene matches: 8. In germline, CDR1 is SGDLS, CDR2 YYNGEE. As DNA, the CDR3 is TGTGCCAGCAGCCCACGGACAGGGTCACCCTACAATGAGCAGTTCTTC. Encoded protein: CASSPRTGSPYNEQFF.

This chain joins TRBV7-8 and TRBJ1-6, with TRBD1 matching over 12 bases. After removal of 3 bases from V and 9 bases from J, the junction contained 6 bases not matched to a gene. Per germline, CDR1 SGHVS and CDR2 FQNEAQ. CDR3 length equals 16 residues. CDR3: CASSFGTGGVGSPLHF. DNA of the CDR3: TGTGCCAGCAGCTTCGGGACAGGGGGCGTGGGTTCACCCCTCCACTTT.

The genes are TRBV5-6 and TRBJ1-2; D is unresolved. V dropped 4 bases and J dropped 3 bases, with 13 bases sitting between them. Germline loops: CDR1 SGHDT, CDR2 YYEEEE. The CDR3 covers 14 residues. The CDR3 here is CASSLPPGDYGYTF. The CDR3, as DNA: TGTGCCAGCAGCCTCCCCCCCGGAGACTATGGCTACACCTTC.

This clonotype has a handful of counts. This rearrangement joins TRBV12-3 or TRBV12-4 to TRBJ2-4, with D maybe TRBD1 (6 bases). The V gene lost 8 bases and the J gene lost 5 bases, with 10 bases spanning the gap. The CDR3 consists of 12 residues. The CDR3 here is CASGRGENIQYF. The DNA for the CDR3 is TGTGCCAGCGGCAGGGGCGAAAACATTCAGTACTTC.

The rearrangement links TRBV5-6 to TRBJ2-1; 11 bases match TRBD2. CDR1 and CDR2 (germline): SGHDT, YYEEEE. V lost 4 bases to trimming and J lost 8 bases; unmatched junction nucleotides: 14. This CDR3 spans 17 amino acids. For the CDR3, the DNA is TGTGCCAGCAGCCGAAGGTCTAGCGGGAGGTCCGACCATGAGCAGTTCTTC. Its translation is CASSRRSSGRSDHEQFF.

The chain uses TRBV24-1 and TRBJ2-2; D uncertain. The CDR3 is 12 amino acids. Germline V lookup: CDR1 KGHDR, CDR2 SFDVKD. With 12 bases removed from V and 6 bases from J, the gap between germline ends came to 13 bases. In DNA form, the CDR3 reads TGTGCCTCCGCAAGTGGTGCCGGGGAGCTGTTTTTT. It yields the protein CASASGAGELFF.

J is TRBJ2-5 and V is TRBV11-2, with 10 bases lining up with TRBD2. Trimming took 6 bases from V and 5 from J; bases not matched to a gene: 6. CDR3 length: 14 residues. Germline V gene sequence: CDR1 SGHAT, CDR2 FQNNGV. The CDR3 sequence is CASSNLGLAETQYF. CDR3 DNA: TGTGCCAGCAGTAACCTGGGACTAGCGGAGACCCAGTACTTC. Full variable domain (outside the CDR3, taken from reference TRBV11-2 and TRBJ2-5): EAGVAQSPRYKIIEKRQSVAFWCNPISGHATLYWYQQILGQGPKLLIQFQNNGVVDDSQLPKDRFSAERLKGVDSTLKIQPAKLEDSAVYLCASSNLGLAETQYFGPGTRLLVL.

CDR3 in amino acids: CASSTGIQNTGELFF. For the CDR3, the DNA is TGTGCCAGCAGTACCGGGATCCAGAACACCGGGGAGCTGTTTTTT. The chain is built from TRBV7-9 and TRBJ2-2; perhaps TRBD2 as D (5 bases). V lost 6 bases to trimming and J lost 1 base, with 12 bases between them. In germline, CDR1 is SEHNR, CDR2 FQNEAQ (reference sequence). This CDR3 region has 15 residues. Full variable domain (outside the CDR3, taken from reference TRBV7-9 and TRBJ2-2): DTGVSQNPRHKITKRGQNVTFRCDPISEHNRLYWYRQTLGQGPEFLTYFQNEAQLEKSRLLSDRFSAERPKGSFSTLEIQRTEQGDSAMYLCASSTGIQNTGELFFGEGSRLTVL.

This chain joins TRBV11-3 and TRBJ1-2; the D is unclear. The CDR3 spans 13 residues. V was trimmed by 5 bases and J by 1 base, leaving 8 bases between them. Germline CDR1 and CDR2: SGHNT and YENEEA. The DNA of the CDR3 is TGTGCCAGCAGCCCCGGATATAACTATGGCTACACCTTC. This encodes CASSPGYNYGYTF.

The chain recombines TRBV12-3 or TRBV12-4 with TRBJ1-1, with no clear D. V lost 5 bases, J lost 5 bases, and 9 bases lay in between. The CDR3 extends over 12 amino acids. CDR3 loop: CASSEWVTEAFF. The DNA of the CDR3 is TGTGCCAGCAGTGAATGGGTGACTGAAGCTTTCTTT.